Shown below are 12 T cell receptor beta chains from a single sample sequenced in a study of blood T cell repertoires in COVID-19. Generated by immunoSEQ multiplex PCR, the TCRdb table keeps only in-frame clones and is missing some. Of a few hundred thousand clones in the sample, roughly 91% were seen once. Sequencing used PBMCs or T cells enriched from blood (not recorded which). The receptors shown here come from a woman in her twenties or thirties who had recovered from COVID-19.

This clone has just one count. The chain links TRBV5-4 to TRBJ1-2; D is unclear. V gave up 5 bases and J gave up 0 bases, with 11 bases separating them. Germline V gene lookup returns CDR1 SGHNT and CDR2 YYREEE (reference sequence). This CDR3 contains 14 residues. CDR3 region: CASRATGTNYGYTF. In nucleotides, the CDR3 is TGTGCCAGCAGGGCGACCGGGACTAACTATGGCTACACCTTC.

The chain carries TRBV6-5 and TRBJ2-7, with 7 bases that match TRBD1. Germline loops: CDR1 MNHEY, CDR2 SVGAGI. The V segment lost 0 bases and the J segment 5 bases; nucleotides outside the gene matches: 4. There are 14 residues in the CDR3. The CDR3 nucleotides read TGTGCCAGCAGTTACTCGCTCCAGGGGGACGAGCAGTACTTC. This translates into CASSYSLQGDEQYF.

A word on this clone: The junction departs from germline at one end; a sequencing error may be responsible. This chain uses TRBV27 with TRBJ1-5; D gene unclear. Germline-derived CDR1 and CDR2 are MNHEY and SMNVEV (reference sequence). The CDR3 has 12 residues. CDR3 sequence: CASGFYNQPQHF. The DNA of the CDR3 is TGTGCCAGCGGTTTTTACAATCAGCCCCAGCATTTT.

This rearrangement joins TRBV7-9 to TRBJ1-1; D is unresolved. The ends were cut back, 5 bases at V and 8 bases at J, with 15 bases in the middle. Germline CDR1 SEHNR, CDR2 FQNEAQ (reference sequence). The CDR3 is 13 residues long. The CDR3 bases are TGTGCCAGCAGCATCAATCCCATCATCGAAGCTTTCTTT. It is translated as CASSINPIIEAFF.

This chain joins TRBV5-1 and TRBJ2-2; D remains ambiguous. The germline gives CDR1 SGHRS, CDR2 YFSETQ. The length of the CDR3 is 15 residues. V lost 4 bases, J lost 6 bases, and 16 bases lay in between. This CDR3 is CASSAQVQYAGELFF. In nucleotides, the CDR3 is TGCGCCAGCAGCGCCCAGGTCCAGTACGCCGGGGAGCTGTTTTTT.

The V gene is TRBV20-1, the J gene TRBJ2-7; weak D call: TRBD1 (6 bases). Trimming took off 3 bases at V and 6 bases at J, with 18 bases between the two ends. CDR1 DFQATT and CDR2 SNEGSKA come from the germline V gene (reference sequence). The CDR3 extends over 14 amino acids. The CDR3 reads CSASRSTGLSEQYF. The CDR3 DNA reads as TGCAGTGCTAGTAGGTCCACAGGGTTGAGCGAGCAGTACTTC.

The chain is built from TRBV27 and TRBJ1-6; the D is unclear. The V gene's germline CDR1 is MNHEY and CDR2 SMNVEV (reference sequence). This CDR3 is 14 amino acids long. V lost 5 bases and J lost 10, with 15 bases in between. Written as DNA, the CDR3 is TGTGCCAGCAGTCCCTCCGGGATTCAATCACCCCTCCACTTT. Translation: CASSPSGIQSPLHF.

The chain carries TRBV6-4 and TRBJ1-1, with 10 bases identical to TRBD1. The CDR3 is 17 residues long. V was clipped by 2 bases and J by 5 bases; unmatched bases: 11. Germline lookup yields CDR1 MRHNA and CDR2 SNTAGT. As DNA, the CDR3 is TGTGCCAGCAGTGACCCGGGGGACAGGGGAGTCATAACTGAAGCTTTCTTT. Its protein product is CASSDPGDRGVITEAFF.

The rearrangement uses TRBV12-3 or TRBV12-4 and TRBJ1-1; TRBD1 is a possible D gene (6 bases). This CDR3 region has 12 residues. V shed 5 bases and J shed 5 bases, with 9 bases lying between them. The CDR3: CASSQGWTEAFF. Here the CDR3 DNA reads TGTGCCAGCAGTCAGGGGTGGACTGAAGCTTTCTTT.

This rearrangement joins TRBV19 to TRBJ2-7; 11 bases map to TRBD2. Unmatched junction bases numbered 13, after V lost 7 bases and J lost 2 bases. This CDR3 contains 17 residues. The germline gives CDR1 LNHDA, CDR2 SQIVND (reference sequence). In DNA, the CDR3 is TGTGCCAGTATGAGCACCTACGGGACTAGCGGCGCCTACGAGCAGTACTTC. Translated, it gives CASMSTYGTSGAYEQYF.

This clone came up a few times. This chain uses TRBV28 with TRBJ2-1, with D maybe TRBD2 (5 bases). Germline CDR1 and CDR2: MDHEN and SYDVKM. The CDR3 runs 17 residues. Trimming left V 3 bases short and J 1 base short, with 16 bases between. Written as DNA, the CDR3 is TGTGCCAGCAGTTTCCTTGACCCAACGGGATCCTACAATGAGCAGTTCTTC. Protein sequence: CASSFLDPTGSYNEQFF. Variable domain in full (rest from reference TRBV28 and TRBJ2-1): DVKVTQSSRYLVKRTGEKVFLECVQDMDHENMFWYRQDPGLGLRLIYFSYDVKMKEKGDIPEGYSVSREKKERFSLILESASTNQTSMYLCASSFLDPTGSYNEQFFGPGTRLTVL.

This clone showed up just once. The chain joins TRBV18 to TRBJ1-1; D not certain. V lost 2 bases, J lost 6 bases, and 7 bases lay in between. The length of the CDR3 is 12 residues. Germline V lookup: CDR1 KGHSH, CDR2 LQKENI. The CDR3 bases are TGTGCCAGCTCACCAGAGGGAGCTGAAGCTTTCTTT. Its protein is CASSPEGAEAFF.